The 4 T cell receptor beta chains below come from one sample, sequenced in a study of blood T cell repertoires in COVID-19. TCRdb's copy holds only in-frame clones and misses some; the assay was immunoSEQ multiplex PCR. The data hold under 450,000 clones, with around 88% observed a single time. The sequencing input was peripheral blood. The receptors here all came from a woman aged 45-65 years with COVID-19, enrolled during active disease.

The chain is built from TRBV5-8 and TRBJ2-3; 7 nucleotides line up with TRBD1. The V and J ends lost 3 bases and 0 bases, in that order; junction bases with no gene match: 1. The germline V gene encodes CDR1 SGHTS and CDR2 YDEGEE. The CDR3 covers 14 residues. This CDR3 is CASSWGQSTDTQYF. In DNA form, the CDR3 reads TGTGCCAGCAGCTGGGGACAGAGCACAGATACGCAGTATTTT.

The rearrangement joins TRBV5-4 to TRBJ2-7; 7 bases are shared with TRBD1. This CDR3 has 13 residues. Germline V CDR1 and CDR2: SGHNT, YYREEE (reference sequence). Trimming at V came to 4 bases and at J to 4 bases, leaving 5 bases not matched to a gene. The CDR3 nucleotides read TGTGCCAGCAGCGTGACAGGGCGGTACGAGCAGTACTTC. This gives the protein CASSVTGRYEQYF.

The CDR3 coding sequence is TGTGCCAGCAGTTACTCGGCAGGGAACACTGAAGCTTTCTTT. Protein sequence: CASSYSAGNTEAFF. The chain couples TRBV6-6 to TRBJ1-1; D is ambiguous. The CDR3 length is 14 residues. The V end lost 0 bases, the J end lost 1 base, and 6 bases lay between the germline ends. CDR1 MNHNY and CDR2 SVGAGI come from the germline V gene (reference sequence).

This clone is a singleton in its sample. The rearrangement links TRBV27 to TRBJ1-5; D unresolved. CDR1 and CDR2 from the germline V gene are MNHEY and SMNVEV (reference sequence). The length of the CDR3 is 16 residues. With 4 bases removed from V and 1 base from J, the gap between germline ends came to 14 bases. The CDR3 loop is CASSSGTSGSNQPQHF. Written as DNA, the CDR3 is TGTGCCAGCAGTTCGGGAACCTCGGGGAGCAATCAGCCCCAGCATTTT.